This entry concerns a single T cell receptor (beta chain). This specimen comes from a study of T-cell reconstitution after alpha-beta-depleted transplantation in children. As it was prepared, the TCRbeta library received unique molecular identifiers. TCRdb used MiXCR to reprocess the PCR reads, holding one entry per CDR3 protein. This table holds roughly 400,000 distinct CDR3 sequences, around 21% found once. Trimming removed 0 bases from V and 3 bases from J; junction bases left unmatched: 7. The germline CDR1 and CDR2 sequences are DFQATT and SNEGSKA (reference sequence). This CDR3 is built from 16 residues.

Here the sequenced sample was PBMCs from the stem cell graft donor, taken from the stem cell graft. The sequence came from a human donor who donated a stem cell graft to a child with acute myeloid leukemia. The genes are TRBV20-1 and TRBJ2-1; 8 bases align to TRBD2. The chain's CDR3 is CSARDIWAGGYNEQFF. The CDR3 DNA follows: TGCAGTGCTAGAGATATTTGGGCGGGGGGCTACAATGAGCAGTTCTTC.